The rows below give T cell receptor beta chains drawn from one sample of a study of CD8 T cells in ankylosing spondylitis. One entry per CDR3 protein results from TCRdb running MiXCR on the 5' RACE reads. Here the sample spans 300,000 to 400,000 distinct CDR3 sequences, 20% to 25% being singletons. The sequencing input was blood, either unsorted or a sorted T cell fraction (not recorded which). These TCRs come from a male donor with ankylosing spondylitis. The CDR3 runs from the conserved cysteine through the conserved F or W. Each record gives: J gene, clone size, D gene, V gene, CDR3 DNA, CDR3 protein. A D gene is named only where the DNA matches it firmly. Clone size is not always given. Where it is, it says once, few, many or a class for expanded clones.

TRBJ2-3 | . | . | TRBV13 | TGTGCCAGCAGCATGGACCTTGCCACAGATACGCAGTATTTT | CASSMDLATDTQYF
TRBJ2-7 | . | . | TRBV6-5 | TGTGCCAGCAGTTACTCGATTGACAGACCCTACGAGCAGTACTTC | CASSYSIDRPYEQYF
TRBJ2-7 | . | . | TRBV15 | TGTGCCACCAGCAGAGTGAGTGGGACGAGCTCCTACGAGCAGTACTTC | CATSRVSGTSSYEQYF
TRBJ2-1 | . | . | TRBV7-3 | TGTGCCAGCACCCTAGGGGACGTGAATGAGCAGTTCTTC | CASTLGDVNEQFF
TRBJ2-2 | many | . | TRBV7-3 | TGTGCCAGCAGCTTAGGGAACACCGGGGAGCTGTTTTTT | CASSLGNTGELFF
TRBJ2-3 | . | . | TRBV12-5 | TGTGCTAGTGGCCCCAGGCGCGGCTCAGATACGCAGTATTTT | CASGPRRGSDTQYF
TRBJ2-7 | . | . | TRBV6-5 | TGTGCCAGCAGTAGGGCAGGCTACGAGCAGTACTTC | CASSRAGYEQYF
TRBJ1-1 | many | . | TRBV12-3/TRBV12-4 | TGTGCCAGCAGCATGCTTCGATACACTGAAGCTTTCTTT | CASSMLRYTEAFF
TRBJ2-1 | . | . | TRBV20-1 | TGCAGTGCTAGAGATAGGAACGTGTGGGGGGACGTTGAGCAGTTCTTC | CSARDRNVWGDVEQFF
TRBJ2-7 | . | TRBD1 | TRBV7-6 | TGTGCCAGCAGCTTAGTGGGGACAGGTCCCTACGAGCAGTACTTC | CASSLVGTGPYEQYF
TRBJ2-7 | few | TRBD2 | TRBV4-3 | TGCGCCAGCAGCCAAGATACCCTAGCGGGAGGGTATCGGCAGTACTTC | CASSQDTLAGGYRQYF
TRBJ2-3 | . | TRBD2 | TRBV5-1 | TGCGCCAGCAGCTTGGAGATAGCGGGATCTTGGGATACGCAGTATTTT | CASSLEIAGSWDTQYF
TRBJ2-3 | . | TRBD2 | TRBV11-2 | TGTGCCAGCAGCCAGCGATTGAGCGGGAACACAGATACGCAGTATTTT | CASSQRLSGNTDTQYF
TRBJ2-5 | few | . | TRBV29-1 | TGCAGCGTTGAGGCTAGCCGTGGAGAGACCCAGTACTTC | CSVEASRGETQYF
TRBJ2-1 | . | . | TRBV5-4 | TGTGCCAGCAGTTTTGAACAGGGATGGGTGCAGTTCTTC | CASSFEQGWVQFF
TRBJ1-3 | . | . | TRBV12-3/TRBV12-4 | TGTGCCAGCAGAACAGATTCTGGAAACACCATATATTTT | CASRTDSGNTIYF